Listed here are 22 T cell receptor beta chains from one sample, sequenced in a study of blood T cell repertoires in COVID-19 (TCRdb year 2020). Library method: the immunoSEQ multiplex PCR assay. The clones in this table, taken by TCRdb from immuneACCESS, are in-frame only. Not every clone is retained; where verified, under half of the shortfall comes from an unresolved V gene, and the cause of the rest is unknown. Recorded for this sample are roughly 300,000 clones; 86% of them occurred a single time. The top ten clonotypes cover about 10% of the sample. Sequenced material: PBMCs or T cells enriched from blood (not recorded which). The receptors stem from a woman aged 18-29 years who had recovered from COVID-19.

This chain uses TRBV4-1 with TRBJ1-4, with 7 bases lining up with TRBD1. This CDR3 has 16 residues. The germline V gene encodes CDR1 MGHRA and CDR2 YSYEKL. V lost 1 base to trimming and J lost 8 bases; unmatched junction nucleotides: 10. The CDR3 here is CASSQGRAGGKEKLFF. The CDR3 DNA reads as TGCGCCAGCAGCCAAGGTCGGGCAGGGGGGAAGGAAAAACTGTTTTTT.

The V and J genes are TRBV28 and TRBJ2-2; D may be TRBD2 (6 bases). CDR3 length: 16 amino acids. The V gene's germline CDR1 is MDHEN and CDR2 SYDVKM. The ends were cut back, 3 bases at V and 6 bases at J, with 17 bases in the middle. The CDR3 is CASSFEGGMVSGELFF. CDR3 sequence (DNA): TGTGCCAGCAGTTTTGAGGGAGGCATGGTCTCCGGGGAGCTGTTTTTT.

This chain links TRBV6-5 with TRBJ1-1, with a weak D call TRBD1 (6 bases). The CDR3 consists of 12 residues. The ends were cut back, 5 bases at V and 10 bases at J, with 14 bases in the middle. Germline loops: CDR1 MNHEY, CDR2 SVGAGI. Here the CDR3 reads CASSQKQGAAFF. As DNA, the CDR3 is TGTGCCAGCAGTCAAAAACAGGGTGCAGCTTTCTTT.

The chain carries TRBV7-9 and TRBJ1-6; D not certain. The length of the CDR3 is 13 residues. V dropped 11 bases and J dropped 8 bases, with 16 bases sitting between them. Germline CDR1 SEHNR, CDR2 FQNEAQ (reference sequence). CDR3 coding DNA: TGTGCCGCAGCGGAAAGGGAGGATTCACCCCTCCACTTT. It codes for CAAAEREDSPLHF. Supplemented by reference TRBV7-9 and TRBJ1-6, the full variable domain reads DTGVSQNPRHKITKRGQNVTFRCDPISEHNRLYWYRQTLGQGPEFLTYFQNEAQLEKSRLLSDRFSAERPKGSFSTLEIQRTEQGDSAMYLCAAAEREDSPLHFGNGTRLTVT.

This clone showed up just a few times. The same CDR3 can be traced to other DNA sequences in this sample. CDR3 nucleotides: TGTGCCAGCAGTTTAGGGAGGAACACTGAAGCTTTCTTT. Protein sequence: CASSLGRNTEAFF. V gene TRBV28 combines with J gene TRBJ1-1; no clear D. Per the germline V gene, CDR1 is MDHEN and CDR2 is SYDVKM. This CDR3 has 13 residues. The V end was cut by 2 bases, the J end by 1 base, with 5 bases between.

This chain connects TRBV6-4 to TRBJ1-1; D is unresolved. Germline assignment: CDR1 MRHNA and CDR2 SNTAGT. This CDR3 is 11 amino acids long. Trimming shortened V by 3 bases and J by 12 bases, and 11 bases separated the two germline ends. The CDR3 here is CASSESGITFF. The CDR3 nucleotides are TGTGCCAGCAGTGAATCAGGTATCACTTTCTTT.

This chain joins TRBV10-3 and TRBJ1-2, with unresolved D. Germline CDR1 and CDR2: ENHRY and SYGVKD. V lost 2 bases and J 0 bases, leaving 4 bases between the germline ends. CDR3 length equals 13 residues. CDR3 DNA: TGTGCCATCAGTGAGCGAGCTAACTATGGCTACACCTTC. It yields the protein CAISERANYGYTF.

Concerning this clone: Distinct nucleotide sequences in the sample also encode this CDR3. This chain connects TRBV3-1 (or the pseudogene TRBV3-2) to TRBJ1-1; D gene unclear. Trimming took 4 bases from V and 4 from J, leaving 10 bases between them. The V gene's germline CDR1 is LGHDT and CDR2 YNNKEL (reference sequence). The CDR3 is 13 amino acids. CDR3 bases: TGTGCCAGCAGCCCAGGAGGTAGCACTGAAGCTTTCTTT. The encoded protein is CASSPGGSTEAFF.

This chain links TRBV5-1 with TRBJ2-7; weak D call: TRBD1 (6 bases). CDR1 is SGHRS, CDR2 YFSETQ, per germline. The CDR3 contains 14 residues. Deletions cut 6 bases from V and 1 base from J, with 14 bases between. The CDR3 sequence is CASTLDSLSYEQYF. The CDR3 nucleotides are TGCGCCAGCACCCTGGACAGTCTATCCTACGAGCAGTACTTC. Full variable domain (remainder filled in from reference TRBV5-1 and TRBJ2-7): KAGVTQTPRYLIKTRGQQVTLSCSPISGHRSVSWYQQTPGQGLQFLFEYFSETQRNKGNFPGRFSGRQFSNSRSEMNVSTLELGDSALYLCASTLDSLSYEQYFGPGTRLTVT.

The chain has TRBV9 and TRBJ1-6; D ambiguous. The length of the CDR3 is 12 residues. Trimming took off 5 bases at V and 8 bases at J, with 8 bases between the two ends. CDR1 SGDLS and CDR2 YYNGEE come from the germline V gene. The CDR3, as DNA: TGTGCCAGCAGGGTTGGAGATTCACCCCTCCACTTT. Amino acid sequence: CASRVGDSPLHF.

The CDR3 here is CASMFRGGKETQYF. The CDR3 DNA is TGTGCCAGCATGTTCCGGGGGGGGAAGGAGACCCAGTACTTC. The chain employs TRBV2 and TRBJ2-5, with TRBD2 identical over 8 bases. J lost 5 bases, V lost 7 bases, and 9 bases had no gene match. This CDR3 contains 14 residues. Germline CDR1 and CDR2: SNHLY and FYNNEI.

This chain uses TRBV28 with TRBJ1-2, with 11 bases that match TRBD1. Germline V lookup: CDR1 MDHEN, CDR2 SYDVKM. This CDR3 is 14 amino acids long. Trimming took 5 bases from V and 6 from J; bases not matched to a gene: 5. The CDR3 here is CASSPGQGANGYTF. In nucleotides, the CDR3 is TGTGCCAGCAGTCCAGGACAGGGGGCTAATGGCTACACCTTC.

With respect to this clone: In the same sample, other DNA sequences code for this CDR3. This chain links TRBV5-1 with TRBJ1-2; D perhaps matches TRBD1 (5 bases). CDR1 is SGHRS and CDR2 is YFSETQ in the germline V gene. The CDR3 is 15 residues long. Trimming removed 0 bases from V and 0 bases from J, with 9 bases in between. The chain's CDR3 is CASSLAGGTNYGYTF. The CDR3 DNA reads TGCGCCAGCAGCTTGGCCGGGGGGACTAACTATGGCTACACCTTC.

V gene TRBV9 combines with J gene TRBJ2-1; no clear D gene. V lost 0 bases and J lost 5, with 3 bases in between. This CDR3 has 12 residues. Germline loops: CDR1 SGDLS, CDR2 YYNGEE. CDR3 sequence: CASSVGDNEQFF. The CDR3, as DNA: TGTGCCAGCAGCGTAGGCGACAATGAGCAGTTCTTC.

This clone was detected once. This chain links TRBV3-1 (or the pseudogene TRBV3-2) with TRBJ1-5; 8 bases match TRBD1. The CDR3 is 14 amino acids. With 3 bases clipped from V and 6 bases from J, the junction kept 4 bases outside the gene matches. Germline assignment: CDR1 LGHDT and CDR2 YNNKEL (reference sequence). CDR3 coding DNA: TGTGCCAGCAGCCACGGCAGGGGGCGTCAGCCCCAGCATTTT. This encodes CASSHGRGRQPQHF.

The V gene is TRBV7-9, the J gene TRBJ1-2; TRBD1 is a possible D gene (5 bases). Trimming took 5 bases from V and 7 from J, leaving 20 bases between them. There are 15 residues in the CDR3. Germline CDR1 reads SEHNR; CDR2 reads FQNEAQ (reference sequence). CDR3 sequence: CASSTNRDSSIGYTF. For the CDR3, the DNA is TGTGCCAGCAGCACTAACCGGGACTCCTCTATTGGCTACACCTTC.

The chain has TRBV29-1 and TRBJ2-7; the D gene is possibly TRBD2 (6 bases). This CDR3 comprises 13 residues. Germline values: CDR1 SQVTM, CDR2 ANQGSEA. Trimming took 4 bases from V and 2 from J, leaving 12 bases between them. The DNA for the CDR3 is TGCAGCGTTGCAGGGAGGTCGGCCTACGAGCAGTACTTC. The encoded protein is CSVAGRSAYEQYF.

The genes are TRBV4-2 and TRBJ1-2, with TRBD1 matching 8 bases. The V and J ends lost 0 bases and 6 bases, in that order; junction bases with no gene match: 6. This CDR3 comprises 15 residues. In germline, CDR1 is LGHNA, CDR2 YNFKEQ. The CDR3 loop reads CASSQDRAGGNGYTF. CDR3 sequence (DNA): TGTGCCAGCAGCCAAGATCGGGCAGGGGGCAATGGCTACACCTTC.

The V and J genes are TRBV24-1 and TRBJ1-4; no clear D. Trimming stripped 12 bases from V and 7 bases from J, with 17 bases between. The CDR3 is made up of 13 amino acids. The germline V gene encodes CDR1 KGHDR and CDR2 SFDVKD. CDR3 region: CASTSVNSEKLFF. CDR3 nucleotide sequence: TGTGCCTCCACCTCGGTTAACAGTGAAAAACTGTTTTTT.

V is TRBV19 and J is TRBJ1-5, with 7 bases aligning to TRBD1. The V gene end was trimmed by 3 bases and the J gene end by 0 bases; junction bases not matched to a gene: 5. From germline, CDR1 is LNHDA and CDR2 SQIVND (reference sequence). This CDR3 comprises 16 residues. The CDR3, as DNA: TGTGCCAGTAGTATTTACAGGGGAAATAGCAATCAGCCCCAGCATTTT. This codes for CASSIYRGNSNQPQHF.

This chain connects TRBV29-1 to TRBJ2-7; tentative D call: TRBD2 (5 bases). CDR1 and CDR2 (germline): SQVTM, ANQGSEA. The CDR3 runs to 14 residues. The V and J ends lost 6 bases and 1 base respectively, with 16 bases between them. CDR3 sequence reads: CSVQDPGLSYEQYF. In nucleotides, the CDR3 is TGCAGCGTCCAGGATCCGGGGTTATCCTACGAGCAGTACTTC.

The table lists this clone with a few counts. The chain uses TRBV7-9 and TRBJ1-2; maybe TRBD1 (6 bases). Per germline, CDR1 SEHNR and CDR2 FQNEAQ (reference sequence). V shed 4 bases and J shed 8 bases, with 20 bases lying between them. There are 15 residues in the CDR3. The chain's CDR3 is CASSYLPGQGRGYTF. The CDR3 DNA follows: TGTGCCAGCAGCTACCTCCCGGGACAAGGAAGAGGCTACACCTTC.